This T cell receptor (beta chain) was observed in a study of blood T cell repertoires in COVID-19. Study-wide context: Samples representing acute and convalescent COVID-19 were sourced from the United States, Italy and Spain. PBMCs, B-cell-depleted T cells, or T cells were the source of the cDNA or gDNA that made up the material.

The CDR3 has 16 residues. Per germline, CDR1 SGHTA and CDR2 FQGNSA. Trimming removed 4 bases from V and 7 bases from J, with 22 bases in between. Authors' processing steps: Reference gene primer amplification in the assay estimated nucleated cell counts. Only in-frame clones appear in the TCRdb table, and some are missing; sequencing was by immunoSEQ multiplex PCR. V, J and clone size reflect that table, while D and trimming were determined from the DNA. The table records roughly 280,000 clones, about 90% of them present only once. Followed longitudinally, the Seattle patients had been enrolled during active infection.

This clonotype originated in a woman in her 30s with COVID-19, enrolled during active disease. The material sequenced was peripheral blood. The chain has TRBV7-2 and TRBJ1-2; D is unresolved. The CDR3 DNA reads TGTGCCAGCAGCTACCTTCAAGTCGGGGTAGAGGGTGGCTACACCTTC. It is translated as CASSYLQVGVEGGYTF. Variable domain in full (rest from reference TRBV7-2 and TRBJ1-2): GAGVSQSPSNKVTEKGKDVELRCDPISGHTALYWYRQSLGQGLEFLIYFQGNSAPDKSGLPSDRFSAERTGGSVSTLTIQRTQQEDSAVYLCASSYLQVGVEGGYTFGSGTRLTVV.